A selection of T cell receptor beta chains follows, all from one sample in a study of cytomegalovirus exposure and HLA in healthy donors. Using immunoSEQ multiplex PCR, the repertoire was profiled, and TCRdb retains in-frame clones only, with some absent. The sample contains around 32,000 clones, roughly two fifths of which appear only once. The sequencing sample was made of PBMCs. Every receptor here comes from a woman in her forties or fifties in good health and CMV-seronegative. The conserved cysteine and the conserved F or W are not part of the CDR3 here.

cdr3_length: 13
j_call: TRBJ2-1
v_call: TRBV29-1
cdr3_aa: SVDRTSGRFNEQF

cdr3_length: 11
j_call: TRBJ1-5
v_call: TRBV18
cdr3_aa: ASSPESNQPQH

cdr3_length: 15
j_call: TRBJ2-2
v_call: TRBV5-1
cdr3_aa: ASSKASGGAVTGELF

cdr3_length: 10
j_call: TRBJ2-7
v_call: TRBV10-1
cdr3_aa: ASEPVGGEQY

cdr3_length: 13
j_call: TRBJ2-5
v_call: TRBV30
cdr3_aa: AWSTPPGGRETQY

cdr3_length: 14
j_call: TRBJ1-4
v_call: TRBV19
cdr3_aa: ASSMGGGATNEKLF

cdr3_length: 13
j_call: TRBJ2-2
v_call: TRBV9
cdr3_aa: ASSPRSGYTGELF

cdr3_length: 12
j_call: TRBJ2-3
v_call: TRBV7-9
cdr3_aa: ASSSGGGTDTQY

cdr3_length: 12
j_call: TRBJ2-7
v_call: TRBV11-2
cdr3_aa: ASRQTSGAKEQY

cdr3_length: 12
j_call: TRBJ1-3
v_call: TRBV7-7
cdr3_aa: ASSSGVSGNTIY

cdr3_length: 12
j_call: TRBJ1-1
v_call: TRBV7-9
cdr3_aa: ASSSQGGNTEAF

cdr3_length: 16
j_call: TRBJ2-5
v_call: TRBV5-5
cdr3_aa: ASSLPRGGLPGTETQY

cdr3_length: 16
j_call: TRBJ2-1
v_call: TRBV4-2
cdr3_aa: ASSQDQKSGRSYNEQF

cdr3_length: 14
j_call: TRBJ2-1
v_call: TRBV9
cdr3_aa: ASSVQSGKNYNEQF

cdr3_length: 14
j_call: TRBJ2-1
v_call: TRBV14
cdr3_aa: ASSQDRRLAGNEQF

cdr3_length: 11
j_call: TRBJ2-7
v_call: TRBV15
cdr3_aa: ATSRAGVREQY

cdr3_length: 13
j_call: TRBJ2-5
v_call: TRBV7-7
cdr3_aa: ASSRGSGTQETQY

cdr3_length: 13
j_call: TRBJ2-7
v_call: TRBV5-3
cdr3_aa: ARSLDSIGAYEQY

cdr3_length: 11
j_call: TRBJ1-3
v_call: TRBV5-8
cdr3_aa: ASSFRGGNTIY

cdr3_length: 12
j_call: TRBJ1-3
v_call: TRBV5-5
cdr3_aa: ASSLQGAGNTIY

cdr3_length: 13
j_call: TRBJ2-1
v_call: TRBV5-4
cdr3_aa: ASSLGGGTYNEQF

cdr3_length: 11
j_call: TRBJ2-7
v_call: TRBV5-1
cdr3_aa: ASSIGQYYEQY

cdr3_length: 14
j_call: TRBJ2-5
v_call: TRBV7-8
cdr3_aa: ASSARTREGRGTQY

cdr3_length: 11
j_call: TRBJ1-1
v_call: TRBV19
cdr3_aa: ASIPTNGQRAF